This T cell receptor (beta chain) was documented in a study of cytomegalovirus exposure and HLA in healthy donors. Looking at the study overall: A preliminary data release comprised 91 million or so unique TCRs obtained from HLA-typed donors.

Study-level points and caveats: The study labeled fewer than 200 TCR beta chains cytomegalovirus-associated.

CDR1 WSHSY and CDR2 SAAADI come from the germline V gene. This CDR3 has 12 amino acids. Primers for the PCR totalled 60 Vbeta and 13 Jbeta. The authors' processing: As a later analysis found, there were tens of millions of unique TCR beta chains, of which 8.5 million to 13 million were shared. Produced via immunoSEQ multiplex PCR; TCRdb's table is partial and in-frame only. V and J calls and clone size come straight from that table; D and trimming were deduced from the DNA. The sample contains around 84,000 clones, around 85% of which appear only once. Turning to this clone: Its target is not known.

This sequence joins TRBV10-2 and TRBJ1-5; 8 bases map to TRBD1. This receptor was identified in a human donor in good health. The sample comprised PBMCs. CDR3 nucleotide sequence: TGCGCTTCCCAGGGGGCTGGCCAGCCCCAGCATTTT. Translating it yields CASQGAGQPQHF.